The sequence of this T cell receptor (beta chain) was determined in a study of T cells after yellow fever vaccination. TCRdb re-analysed the 5' RACE reads in MiXCR, keeping a single row per CDR3 protein. The sample includes 550,000 to 750,000 distinct CDR3 sequences, roughly 13% of them seen just once. Germline values: CDR1 SEHNR, CDR2 FQNEAQ (reference sequence). The CDR3 is 15 residues long. Trimming removed 3 bases from V and 1 base from J; junction bases left unmatched: 5. The chain recombines TRBV7-9 with TRBJ2-7, with 8 bases aligning to TRBD1. This receptor was taken from a man aged 25 to 40 who received the YFV17D yellow fever vaccine. The specimen comprised PBMCs, sampled on the day of the yellow fever booster vaccination. CDR3 DNA: TGTGCCAGCAGCTTTGGCGACAGGGGATCCTACGAGCAGTACTTC. Encoded protein: CASSFGDRGSYEQYF.